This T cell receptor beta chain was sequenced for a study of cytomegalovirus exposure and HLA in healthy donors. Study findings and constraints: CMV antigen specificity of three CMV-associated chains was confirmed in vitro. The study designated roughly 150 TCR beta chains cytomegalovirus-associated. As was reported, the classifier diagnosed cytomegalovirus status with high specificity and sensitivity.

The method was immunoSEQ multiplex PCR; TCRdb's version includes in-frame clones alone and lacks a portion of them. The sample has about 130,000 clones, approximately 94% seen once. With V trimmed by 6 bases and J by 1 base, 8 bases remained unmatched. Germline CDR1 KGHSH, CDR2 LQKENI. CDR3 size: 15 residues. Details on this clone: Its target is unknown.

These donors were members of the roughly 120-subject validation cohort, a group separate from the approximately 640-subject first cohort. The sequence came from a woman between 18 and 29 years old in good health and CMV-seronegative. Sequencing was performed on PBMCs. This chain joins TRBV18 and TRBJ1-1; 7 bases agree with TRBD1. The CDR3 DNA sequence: TGTGCCAGCTCCCAAAAAGGGGGCTGGAACACTGAAGCTTTCTTT. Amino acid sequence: CASSQKGGWNTEAFF.